Each of the 20 T cell receptor beta chains below was sequenced from the same sample in a study of blood T cell repertoires in COVID-19 (dated by TCRdb to 2018 to 2020). Library preparation was by the immunoSEQ multiplex PCR assay. This immuneACCESS table, as held by TCRdb, lists in-frame sequences with V and J called but not all clones. Of the missing ones, under half trace to an unresolved V gene in checked studies; the others have no known cause. This sample holds roughly 96,000 clones; over 70% were observed only once. Around 4% of the sample goes to the ten largest clones. The material sequenced was peripheral blood. These receptors originate from a man aged 60 to 75 with acute or convalescent COVID-19.

The rearrangement links TRBV14 to TRBJ1-1, with unresolved D. Trimming removed 4 bases from V and 3 bases from J, with 12 bases in between. Germline V gives CDR1 SGHDN, CDR2 FVKESK. The CDR3 is 14 residues long. The CDR3 DNA is TGTGCCAGCAGCCCAGGCTTAGTGGACACTGAAGCTTTCTTT. This codes for CASSPGLVDTEAFF.

V usage is TRBV6-5 and J usage is TRBJ1-4, with D unresolved. This CDR3 has 15 residues. Trimming took off 2 bases at V and 0 bases at J, with 7 bases between the two ends. The germline V gene encodes CDR1 MNHEY and CDR2 SVGAGI. The CDR3 DNA follows: TGTGCCAGCAGTTACGGAGTTGCAACTAATGAAAAACTGTTTTTT. It specifies CASSYGVATNEKLFF.

This chain joins TRBV7-2 and TRBJ1-1, with TRBD1 matching over 10 bases. V was pared by 5 bases and J by 7 bases, with 4 bases of the junction left unmatched. CDR1 is SGHTA, CDR2 FQGNSA, per germline. The CDR3 is 13 amino acids. Here the CDR3 reads CASSQRTGGEAFF. CDR3 nucleotide sequence: TGTGCCAGCAGCCAAAGGACAGGGGGTGAAGCTTTCTTT.

The chain employs TRBV25-1 and TRBJ1-2; D is possibly TRBD1 (5 bases). Germline V gives CDR1 MGHDK, CDR2 SYGVNS. V shed 5 bases and J shed 6 bases, with 16 bases lying between them. The CDR3 is made up of 14 amino acids. CDR3 bases: TGTGCCAGCAGTTTACTGGAGGGGTACCATGGCTACACCTTC. Translating it yields CASSLLEGYHGYTF.

This sequence joins TRBV27 and TRBJ1-2; tentative D call: TRBD1 (5 bases). CDR3 length: 13 amino acids. Germline V gene sequence: CDR1 MNHEY, CDR2 SMNVEV (reference sequence). The V gene lost 6 bases and the J gene lost 2 bases, with 10 bases spanning the gap. Here the CDR3 DNA reads TGTGCCAGCAGCGCCGACAGAAACTATGGCTACACCTTC. It translates to CASSADRNYGYTF.

This clone came up a few times. The CDR3 bases are TGCGCCAGCAGCTTCACAGGGAGCTCTAACTATGGCTACACCTTC. Translated: CASSFTGSSNYGYTF. V is TRBV5-1 and J is TRBJ1-2; maybe TRBD1 (6 bases). V was cut by 2 bases and J by 0 bases, with 11 bases left in between. The V gene's germline CDR1 is SGHRS and CDR2 YFSETQ. The CDR3 spans 15 residues.

This chain links TRBV2 with TRBJ2-1; D remains unclear. Deletions cut 3 bases from V and 0 bases from J, with 9 bases between. Germline V gives CDR1 SNHLY, CDR2 FYNNEI. CDR3 length equals 15 residues. CDR3 nucleotide sequence: TGTGCCAGCAGTGATGTCAAGAGCTCCTACAATGAGCAGTTCTTC. Translated, it gives CASSDVKSSYNEQFF.

Only one count was recorded for this clone. The chain carries TRBV29-1 and TRBJ1-1; 9 bases map to TRBD1. Per germline, CDR1 SQVTM and CDR2 ANQGSEA. After removal of 7 bases from V and 1 base from J, the junction contained 7 bases not matched to a gene. The CDR3 length is 14 residues. For the CDR3, the DNA is TGCAGCGCACCTTCGGGACAGGGGAACACTGAAGCTTTCTTT. This gives the protein CSAPSGQGNTEAFF.

The gene calls are TRBV7-9 and TRBJ2-7, with 11 bases that match TRBD1. Trimming cost V 2 bases and J 0 bases; bases outside gene matches: 9. Germline V gene lookup returns CDR1 SEHNR and CDR2 FQNEAQ (reference sequence). This CDR3 is 18 amino acids long. The CDR3 DNA reads TGTGCCAGCAGCTTAATGGGACAGGGGGATAGGAGCTCCTACGAGCAGTACTTC. This codes for CASSLMGQGDRSSYEQYF.

The chain recombines TRBV7-3 with TRBJ1-1, with D maybe TRBD1 (6 bases). V was cut by 5 bases and J by 5 bases, with 12 bases left in between. Germline CDR1 and CDR2: SGHTA and FQGTGA. The CDR3 runs to 13 residues. The CDR3 DNA sequence: TGTGCCAGCAGCCCCAGGGGCTGGACTGAAGCTTTCTTT. Its protein is CASSPRGWTEAFF.

This clone was picked up one time. The chain has TRBV11-2 and TRBJ1-1, with 8 bases lining up with TRBD1. The V and J ends lost 5 bases and 7 bases, in that order; junction bases with no gene match: 18. Looked up from germline, CDR1 is SGHAT and CDR2 is FQNNGV. The CDR3 is made up of 17 amino acids. Written as DNA, the CDR3 is TGTGCCAGCAGCCCAGGACAGGGCGCCTATATGAGTAATGAAGCTTTCTTT. Encoded protein: CASSPGQGAYMSNEAFF.

The chain recombines TRBV5-6 with TRBJ2-2; 9 nucleotides line up with TRBD1. V was clipped by 4 bases and J by 7 bases; unmatched bases: 14. The germline CDR1 and CDR2 sequences are SGHDT and YYEEEE. There are 17 residues in the CDR3. CDR3 DNA: TGTGCCAGCAGCACGGGACAGGGCCCCACTTGGGGCGGGGAGCTGTTTTTT. It translates to CASSTGQGPTWGGELFF.

V gene TRBV11-3 combines with J gene TRBJ2-1; D ambiguous. CDR3 length: 12 amino acids. V gave up 2 bases and J gave up 10 bases, with 9 bases separating them. From germline, CDR1 is SGHNT and CDR2 YENEEA. CDR3 in amino acids: CASSLLVEEQFF. The CDR3 region has the DNA TGTGCCAGCAGCTTATTGGTGGAGGAGCAGTTCTTC.

The chain couples TRBV10-3 to TRBJ1-1; D gene uncertain. The germline CDR1 and CDR2 sequences are ENHRY and SYGVKD. The CDR3 runs 14 residues. V shed 3 bases and J shed 0 bases, with 8 bases lying between them. CDR3 sequence: CAISDRLMNTEAFF. The CDR3 coding sequence is TGTGCCATCAGTGACAGACTCATGAACACTGAAGCTTTCTTT.

The chain couples TRBV7-3 to TRBJ2-1; 8 positions agree with TRBD2. The length of the CDR3 is 14 residues. V lost 9 bases to trimming and J lost 1 base; unmatched junction nucleotides: 5. The germline V gene encodes CDR1 SGHTA and CDR2 FQGTGA. The CDR3 sequence is CASSLAESYNEQFF. The CDR3 DNA is TGTGCCAGTTCACTAGCGGAATCCTACAATGAGCAGTTCTTC.

The rearrangement joins TRBV6-1 to TRBJ1-2; D might be TRBD1 (6 bases). Trimming took 3 bases from V and 4 from J, leaving 12 bases between them. Germline V gives CDR1 MNHNS, CDR2 SASEGT. CDR3 length: 14 residues. The CDR3 nucleotides are TGTGCCAGCAGTGATGACAGGTTGGGCTATGGCTACACCTTC. Its translation: CASSDDRLGYGYTF.

This chain uses TRBV10-3 with TRBJ2-2; 12 bases are a match to TRBD2. Germline CDR1 ENHRY, CDR2 SYGVKD. J lost 6 bases, V lost 6 bases, and 5 bases had no gene match. The CDR3 length is 15 residues. The CDR3, as DNA: TGTGCCATCAGCGTGACTAGCGGGAGATCCGGGGAGCTGTTTTTT. It yields the protein CAISVTSGRSGELFF.

The chain has TRBV5-1 and TRBJ2-1, with TRBD2 matching 10 bases. Losses at the gene ends were 5 bases for V and 7 bases for J; bases not matched to a gene: 18. This CDR3 has 18 residues. CDR1 and CDR2 (germline): SGHRS, YFSETQ. In nucleotides, the CDR3 is TGCGCCAGCAGTCTAGAGGGGGCACTAGCGGGGATTTTGAATGAGCAGTTCTTC. This translates into CASSLEGALAGILNEQFF.

The rearrangement links TRBV6-5 to TRBJ2-7; 9 nucleotides agree with TRBD1. The J segment lost 7 bases and the V segment lost 6 bases, leaving 13 bases of the junction unmatched. The CDR3 runs 15 residues. Germline CDR1 is MNHEY and CDR2 is SVGAGI. CDR3 region: CASSDSGTGLGEQYF. CDR3 sequence (DNA): TGTGCCAGCAGCGACTCCGGGACAGGGCTGGGAGAGCAGTACTTC.

The genes are TRBV20-1 and TRBJ1-1; 7 nucleotides match TRBD1. CDR3 length: 14 amino acids. Germline values: CDR1 DFQATT, CDR2 SNEGSKA (reference sequence). V lost 3 bases and J lost 6; bases outside the gene matches: 10. CDR3 in DNA: TGCAGTGCTAGTACCTTACAGGGGAGCGCTGAAGCTTTCTTT. Amino acid sequence: CSASTLQGSAEAFF.